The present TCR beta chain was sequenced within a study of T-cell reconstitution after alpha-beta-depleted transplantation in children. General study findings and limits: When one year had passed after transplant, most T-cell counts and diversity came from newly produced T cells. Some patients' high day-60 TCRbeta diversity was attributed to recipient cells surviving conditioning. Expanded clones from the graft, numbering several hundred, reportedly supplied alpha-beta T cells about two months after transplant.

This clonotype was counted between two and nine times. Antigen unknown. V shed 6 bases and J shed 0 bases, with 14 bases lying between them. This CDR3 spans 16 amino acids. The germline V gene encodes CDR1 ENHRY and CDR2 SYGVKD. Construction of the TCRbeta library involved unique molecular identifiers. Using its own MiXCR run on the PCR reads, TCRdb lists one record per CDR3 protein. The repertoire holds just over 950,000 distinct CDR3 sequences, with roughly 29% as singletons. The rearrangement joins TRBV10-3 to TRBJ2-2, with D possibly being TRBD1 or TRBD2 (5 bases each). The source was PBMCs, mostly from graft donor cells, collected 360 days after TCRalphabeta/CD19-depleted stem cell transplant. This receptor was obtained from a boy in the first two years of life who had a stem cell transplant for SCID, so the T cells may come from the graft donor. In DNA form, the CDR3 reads TGTGCCATCAGAGACGTGGGACGCCCGAACACCGGGGAGCTGTTTTTT. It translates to CAIRDVGRPNTGELFF.